This note documents a single TCR beta chain sequence. The data stem from a study of blood T cells in healthy people across ages. Primers used in a second PCR of roughly 6 to 11 cycles were a sample-barcoded 5' primer and a J-beta primer mix. A template-switch adaptor that had 12 random nucleotides put a tag on each cDNA molecule. No fewer than 3 million CDR3-containing paired-end reads came from each sample. A single record per CDR3 protein comes from TCRdb applying MiXCR to the 5' RACE reads. The table has about 970,000 distinct CDR3 sequences, roughly 51% seen once. The sequencing input was blood. The receptor was derived from a woman between 55 and 75 years old in good health.

The CDR3 sequence: CASRYSSGRANTQYF. The CDR3 DNA reads TGTGCCAGCAGGTACTCTAGCGGGAGGGCCAATACGCAGTATTTT. V and J are TRBV28 and TRBJ2-3; 12 bases fit TRBD2. The CDR3 is made up of 15 amino acids. The V gene end was trimmed by 6 bases and the J gene end by 7 bases; junction bases not matched to a gene: 8. The germline V gene has CDR1 MDHEN and CDR2 SYDVKM.